This is a list of T cell receptor beta chains from one sample in a study of CD8+ T cells in alopecia areata. Method: immunoSEQ multiplex PCR; TCRdb's copy keeps in-frame clones and lacks some. This table has some 110,000 clones, roughly three fifths appearing once. Sequenced material: CD8+ T cells sorted from blood, taken at week 24, from a patient treated with tofacitinib. The receptors here all came from a human donor with alopecia areata. CDR3s include the opening cysteine and the closing phenylalanine or tryptophan. A D gene is named only where the DNA matches it firmly. Clone size is given for some rows only: seen once, a few or many times, or a class if the clone is expanded.

j_call: TRBJ2-2
v_call: TRBV2
clone_size: -
d_call: -
cdr3_aa: CASSEETGHGELFF
cdr3_nt: TGTGCCAGCAGTGAAGAGACAGGCCACGGGGAGCTGTTTTTT

j_call: TRBJ1-1
v_call: TRBV19
clone_size: -
d_call: -
cdr3_aa: CATATGYTEAFF
cdr3_nt: TGTGCCACCGCGACAGGCTACACTGAAGCTTTCTTT

j_call: TRBJ1-5
v_call: TRBV4-1
clone_size: -
d_call: -
cdr3_aa: CASSQEVRFQPQHF
cdr3_nt: TGCGCCAGCAGCCAAGAGGTTCGATTTCAGCCCCAGCATTTT

j_call: TRBJ2-1
v_call: TRBV2
clone_size: -
d_call: -
cdr3_aa: CASRLQGLDEQFF
cdr3_nt: TGTGCCAGCAGGCTACAGGGATTGGATGAGCAGTTCTTC

j_call: TRBJ1-5
v_call: TRBV11-2
clone_size: -
d_call: TRBD1
cdr3_aa: CASSRGDREQPQHF
cdr3_nt: TGTGCCAGCAGCCGCGGGGACAGGGAGCAGCCCCAGCATTTT

j_call: TRBJ2-5
v_call: TRBV4-1
clone_size: few
d_call: TRBD1
cdr3_aa: CASSQDREETQYF
cdr3_nt: TGCGCCAGCAGCCAGGACAGGGAAGAGACCCAGTACTTC

j_call: TRBJ1-1
v_call: TRBV19
clone_size: -
d_call: -
cdr3_aa: CASNEGSNTEAFF
cdr3_nt: TGTGCCAGTAACGAGGGTTCGAACACTGAAGCTTTCTTT

j_call: TRBJ1-6
v_call: TRBV15
clone_size: -
d_call: -
cdr3_aa: CATSHGDFNSPLHF
cdr3_nt: TGTGCCACCAGCCACGGGGATTTTAATTCACCCCTCCACTTT

j_call: TRBJ1-1
v_call: TRBV19
clone_size: once
d_call: -
cdr3_aa: CASSINIGITEAFF
cdr3_nt: TGTGCCAGTAGTATTAATATCGGGATCACTGAAGCTTTCTTT

j_call: TRBJ2-3
v_call: TRBV7-3
clone_size: -
d_call: -
cdr3_aa: CASSQQTGPWIDTQYF
cdr3_nt: TGTGCCAGCAGCCAACAGACAGGTCCCTGGATAGATACGCAGTATTTT

j_call: TRBJ2-2
v_call: TRBV6-4
clone_size: -
d_call: -
cdr3_aa: CASSADNTGELFF
cdr3_nt: TGTGCCAGCAGTGCTGACAATACCGGGGAGCTGTTTTTT

j_call: TRBJ1-2
v_call: TRBV9
clone_size: -
d_call: -
cdr3_aa: CASSVVSGYGYTF
cdr3_nt: TGTGCCAGCAGCGTAGTTTCGGGATATGGCTACACCTTC

j_call: TRBJ2-1
v_call: TRBV5-4
clone_size: -
d_call: TRBD1
cdr3_aa: CASSWDRGNEQFF
cdr3_nt: TGTGCCAGCAGTTGGGACAGGGGAAATGAGCAGTTCTTC